The clone carrying this TCR beta chain was detected ten times or more. Its target is not known. A universal primer site was added by template switching, and unique molecular identifiers were carried by the cDNA. TCRdb recomputed calls from the 5' RACE reads with MiXCR, one row per CDR3 protein. The data show approximately 690,000 distinct CDR3 sequences, approximately 6% seen once. The sample is drawn from a study of identical twins. This CDR3 is 14 amino acids long. CDR1 and CDR2 (germline): SEHNR, FQNEAQ (reference sequence). Trimming removed 2 bases at V and 13 bases at J, with 18 bases between. General observations from the study: In beta out-of-frame sequences, the excess sharing between twins was weaker. Conclusions came from cross-sectional statistical analysis, not from following the same donors. Recombination models fit unrelated individuals' TCR alpha sharing but underestimated twins'.

The origin of this receptor is a young man in good health. The gene calls are TRBV7-9 and TRBJ2-1; possibly TRBD2 for D (6 bases). Sequenced material: naive T cells sorted from blood. CDR3: CASSLFGRDAAQFF. DNA of the CDR3: TGTGCCAGCAGCTTATTTGGGCGGGACGCAGCTCAGTTCTTC.